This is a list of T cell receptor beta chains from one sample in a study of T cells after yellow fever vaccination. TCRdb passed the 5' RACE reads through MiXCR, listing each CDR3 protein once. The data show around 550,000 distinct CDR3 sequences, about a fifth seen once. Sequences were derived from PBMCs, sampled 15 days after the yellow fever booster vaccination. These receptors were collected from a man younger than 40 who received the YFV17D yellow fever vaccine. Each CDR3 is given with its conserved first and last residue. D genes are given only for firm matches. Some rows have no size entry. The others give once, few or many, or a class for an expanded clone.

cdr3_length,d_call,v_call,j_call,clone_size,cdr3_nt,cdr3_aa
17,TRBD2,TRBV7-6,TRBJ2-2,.,TGTGCCAGCAGCTTGGAACCGGGACTAGACCACACCGGGGAGCTGTTTTTT,CASSLEPGLDHTGELFF
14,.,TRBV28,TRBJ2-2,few,TGTGCCAGCAGTCTGGGCCCCGGAGGCGGGGAGCTGTTTTTT,CASSLGPGGGELFF
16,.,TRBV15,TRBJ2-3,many,TGTGCCACCAGCACCCTACGGACGGGTCTCACAGATACGCAGTATTTT,CATSTLRTGLTDTQYF
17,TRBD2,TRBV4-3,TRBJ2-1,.,TGCGCCAGCAGCCAAGAGGGGACTAGAGCCTCCTACAATGAGCAGTTCTTC,CASSQEGTRASYNEQFF
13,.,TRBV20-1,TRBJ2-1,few,TGCAGTGCGGGGGAGGAATGGGCCAATGAGCAGTTCTTC,CSAGEEWANEQFF
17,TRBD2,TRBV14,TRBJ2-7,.,TGTGCCAGCAGTTTACTAGCGGGAGGACCCTTCTCCTACGAGCAGTACTTC,CASSLLAGGPFSYEQYF
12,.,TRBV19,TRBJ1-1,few,TGTGCCAGTAGTACCCCAGGTACTGAAGCTTTCTTT,CASSTPGTEAFF
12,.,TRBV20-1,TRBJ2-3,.,TGCAGTGCTAGAGAATCTGCAGATACGCAGTATTTT,CSARESADTQYF
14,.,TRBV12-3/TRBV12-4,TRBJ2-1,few,TGTGCCAGCAGGTGGGGGGGGCCGCCAAATGAGCAGTTCTTC,CASRWGGPPNEQFF
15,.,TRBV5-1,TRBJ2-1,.,TGCGCCAGCAGCTCCGGAGAGCCCGGGTCGAGGGAGCAGTTCTTC,CASSSGEPGSREQFF
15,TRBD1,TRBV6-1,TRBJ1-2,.,TGTGCCAGCAGGTTCCAGGGGGCGACAAGAAGAGGCTACACCTTC,CASRFQGATRRGYTF
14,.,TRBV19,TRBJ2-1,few,TGTGCCAGTCGAGTCAACCTAGGGTGGGGTGAGCAGTTCTTC,CASRVNLGWGEQFF
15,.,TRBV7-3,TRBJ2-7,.,TGTGCCAGCAGCTTATTGGCAGGAGACGATGGCGAGCAGTACTTC,CASSLLAGDDGEQYF
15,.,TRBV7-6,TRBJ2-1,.,TGTGCCAGCAGCCCCGATGGGCGTTCAAGCAATGAGCAGTTCTTC,CASSPDGRSSNEQFF
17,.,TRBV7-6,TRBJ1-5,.,TGTGCCAGCAGCTTAAGAGGCAGGGATGTTAGCAATCAGCCCCAGCATTTT,CASSLRGRDVSNQPQHF
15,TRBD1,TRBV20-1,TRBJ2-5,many,TGCAGTGCTCCTGGACAGGGGGGAGGGCAAGAGACCCAGTACTTC,CSAPGQGGGQETQYF
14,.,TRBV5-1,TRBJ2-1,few,TGCGCCAGCAGCTTGGGGCCGGGAATGAATGAGCAGTTCTTC,CASSLGPGMNEQFF
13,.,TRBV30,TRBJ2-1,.,TGTGCCTGGATATCAACGAGGGGAAATGAGCAGTTCTTC,CAWISTRGNEQFF
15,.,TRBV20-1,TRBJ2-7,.,TGCAGTGCTAGAGATGGCCAGAAAAGCTCCTACGAGCAGTACTTC,CSARDGQKSSYEQYF
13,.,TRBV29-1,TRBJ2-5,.,TGCAGCGTTGTGTTCTCAGGGGAAGAGATCCAGTACTTC,CSVVFSGEEIQYF
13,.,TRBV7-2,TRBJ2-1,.,TGTGCCAGCATCATGGTTGGGTACAATGAGCAGTTCTTC,CASIMVGYNEQFF
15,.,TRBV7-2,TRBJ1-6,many,TGTGCCAGCAGCCGGACAGCTTCCTATAATTCACCCCTCCACTTT,CASSRTASYNSPLHF
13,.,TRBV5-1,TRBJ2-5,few,TGCGCCAGCAGCGCGGGCCCCCGGGAGACCCAGTACTTC,CASSAGPRETQYF
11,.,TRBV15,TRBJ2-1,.,TGTGCCACCAGTATAGAAGGCGAGCAGTTCTTC,CATSIEGEQFF
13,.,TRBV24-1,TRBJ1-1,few,TGTGCCACCAGATCAGGGGAACACACTGAAGCTTTCTTT,CATRSGEHTEAFF
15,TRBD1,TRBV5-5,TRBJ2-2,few,TGTGCCAGCAGCGTCGGGACAGCGAACACCGGGGAGCTGTTTTTT,CASSVGTANTGELFF
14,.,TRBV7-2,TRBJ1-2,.,TGTGCCAGCAGCTGGCGGAGGGATGACTATGGCTACACCTTC,CASSWRRDDYGYTF
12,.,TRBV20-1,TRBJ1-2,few,TGCAGTCGAGAGGACGGTAACTATGGCTACACCTTC,CSREDGNYGYTF
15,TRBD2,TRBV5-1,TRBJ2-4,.,TGCGCCAGCCGTAGAGGAGAGCGGGAGAAAGGCATTCAGTACTTC,CASRRGEREKGIQYF
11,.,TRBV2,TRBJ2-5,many,TGTGCCAGCAGTGAATGGGAGACCCAGTACTTC,CASSEWETQYF
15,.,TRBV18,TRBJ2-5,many,TGTGCCAGCTCACCAGGCGGGTCCGTGGGGGAGACCCAGTACTTC,CASSPGGSVGETQYF
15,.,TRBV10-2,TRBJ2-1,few,TGCGCCAGCAGTCCTCAGGGGGGCTCCTACAATGAGCAGTTCTTC,CASSPQGGSYNEQFF
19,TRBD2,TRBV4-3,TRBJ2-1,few,TGCGCCAGCAGTTACAGGCCTATGGGTTGGGGGGAGGGTCCGTATGAGCAGTTCTTC,CASSYRPMGWGEGPYEQFF
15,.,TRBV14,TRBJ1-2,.,TGTGCCAGCAGCCAAGATTCCGGGAGGAGATATGGCTACACCTTC,CASSQDSGRRYGYTF
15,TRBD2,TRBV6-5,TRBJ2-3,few,TGTGCCAGCAGTTACGTGGCTAGCGGGAGGGATACGCAGTATTTT,CASSYVASGRDTQYF
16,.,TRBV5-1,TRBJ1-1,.,TGCGCCAGCAGCTTACGTGGCAGGGCCGTGAACACTGAAGCTTTCTTT,CASSLRGRAVNTEAFF
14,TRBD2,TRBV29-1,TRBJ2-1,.,TGCAGCACAATCCCACGACTAGCGGTTCATGAGCAGTTCTTC,CSTIPRLAVHEQFF
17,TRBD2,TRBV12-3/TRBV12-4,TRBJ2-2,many,TGTGCCAGCAGTTCGACTAGCGGAGTGGCGGGTGCCGGGGAGCTGTTTTTT,CASSSTSGVAGAGELFF
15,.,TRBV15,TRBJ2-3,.,TGTGCCACCAGCGTGACCAGCGGGAGCACAGATACGCAGTATTTT,CATSVTSGSTDTQYF
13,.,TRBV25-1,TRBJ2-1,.,TGTGCCAGCAGTGGACCCGGGATGGATGAGCAGTTCTTC,CASSGPGMDEQFF
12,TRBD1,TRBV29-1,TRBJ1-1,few,TGCAGCGTTGACCGGGACAGGGCTGAAGCTTTCTTT,CSVDRDRAEAFF
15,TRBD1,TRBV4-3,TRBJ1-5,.,TGCGCCAGCAGCCAGTGGGGGCAGGGGGAACAGCCCCAGCATTTT,CASSQWGQGEQPQHF
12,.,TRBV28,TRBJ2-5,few,TGTGCCAGCAGTTTAACGCGGGACTCCCAGTACTTC,CASSLTRDSQYF
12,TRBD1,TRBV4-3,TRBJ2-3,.,TGCGCCAGCGGGGACCGAGACAGGGGGTTAAATTTT,CASGDRDRGLNF
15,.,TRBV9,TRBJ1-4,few,TGTGCCAGCAGCGGTGGGGGGAACACTAATGAAAAACTGTTTTTT,CASSGGGNTNEKLFF
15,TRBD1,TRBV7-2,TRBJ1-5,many,TGTGCCAGCAGCCTCGGGACAGGGCGAAATCAGCCCCAGCATTTT,CASSLGTGRNQPQHF
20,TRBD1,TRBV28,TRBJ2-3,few,TGTGCCAGCAGGACACCGGGACAGGGGCTCGCGGGGCGCTCGACAGATACGCAGTATTTT,CASRTPGQGLAGRSTDTQYF
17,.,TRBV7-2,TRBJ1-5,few,TGTGCCAGCAGCTCGGAAGGGGAGGGAGGAAAGAATCAGCCCCAGCATTTT,CASSSEGEGGKNQPQHF
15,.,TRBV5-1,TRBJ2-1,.,TGCGCCAGCAGCTTGGCCCCGGGAGCGCCTAATGAGCAGTTCTTC,CASSLAPGAPNEQFF
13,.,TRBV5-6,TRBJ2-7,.,TGTGCCACAGGGGCGGGAGAGGTATACGAGCAGTACTTC,CATGAGEVYEQYF
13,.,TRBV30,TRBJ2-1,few,TGTGCCTGGAGTGTAACGGGATACAATGAGCAGTTCTTC,CAWSVTGYNEQFF
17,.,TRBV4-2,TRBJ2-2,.,TGTGCCAGCAGCCAAGTGGGGGCGGGGCAGGACACCGGGGAGCTGTTTTTT,CASSQVGAGQDTGELFF